Listed below are T cell receptor beta chains from one sample, sequenced in a study of Graves' ophthalmopathy and Graves' hyperthyroidism. TCRdb ran MiXCR on the multiplex PCR reads and lists one entry per CDR3 protein. Among a few hundred thousand distinct CDR3 sequences listed, roughly a fifth were seen once. The material sequenced was peripheral blood. The source is a woman between 45 and 65 years old with Graves' ophthalmopathy. Each CDR3 is given without its conserved first and last residue. The D gene is left open where the match is weak.

TRBV9,13,TRBD2,ASSPSYSGSHEQY
TRBV6-1,13,TRBD1,ASMRLGTGTYEQY
TRBV28,13,TRBD2,ASSLAGGYTDTQY
TRBV12-3/TRBV12-4,12,-,ASSPFGSGGGYT
TRBV20-1,13,-,SARDGTGVQETQY
TRBV28,11,-,ASSTPRAETQY
TRBV5-1,12,-,ASSLAMVNTEAF
TRBV29-1,12,TRBD1,SVGSWDRGETQY
TRBV5-1,11,-,ASSPVGKETQY
TRBV4-1,15,TRBD2,ASSQEMRLAGAYEQY
TRBV18,10,-,ASSPVQETQY
TRBV6-1,11,-,ASSERDTGELF
TRBV15,12,-,ATSGGGMNTEAF
TRBV6-1,13,-,ASRPPRGPTYEQY
TRBV7-8,12,-,ASSLPDSNQPQH
TRBV5-1,12,-,ASSLDGPRYEQY
TRBV7-8,14,-,ASSLALMGPNTEAF
TRBV12-3/TRBV12-4,12,-,ASSFGEANTEAF
TRBV12-3/TRBV12-4,11,-,ASSFDGLVEQY
TRBV7-2,14,TRBD2,ASSFGLAGGLETQY
TRBV19,15,-,ASSRRDGGVSNQPQH
TRBV20-1,11,-,SALPDTNTEAF
TRBV12-3/TRBV12-4,10,-,ASTNPSGEAF
TRBV4-1,12,TRBD1,ASSQDTGVETQY
TRBV5-1,12,TRBD2,ASSPGLATETQY
TRBV12-3/TRBV12-4,13,-,ASSSRAWDKNIQY
TRBV12-5,12,-,ASGRDGGVWPQH
TRBV11-2,12,-,ASSIQGLQETQY
TRBV20-1,13,-,SARDHPGVDYGYT
TRBV30,13,TRBD1,AWTPGTGGVTEAF
TRBV28,12,-,ASSLGVANYGYT
TRBV6-5,9,-,ASRRTDEAF
TRBV11-2,13,-,ASSFGDLSSYEQY
TRBV6-1,14,TRBD2,ASSGQLAGVGYEQY
TRBV28,14,TRBD1,ASSLLGQRVDTEAF
TRBV7-8,11,-,ASSLGLQETQY
TRBV12-5,15,-,ASGFLTGPQEMTEAF
TRBV19,11,-,ASSMVGQETQY
TRBV29-1,11,TRBD1,SVAEGDRETQY
TRBV3-1,10,-,ASSQVNYEQY
TRBV12-3/TRBV12-4,13,-,ASMDGGLYNQPQH
TRBV3-1,16,-,ASSPLPLTIGSGETQY